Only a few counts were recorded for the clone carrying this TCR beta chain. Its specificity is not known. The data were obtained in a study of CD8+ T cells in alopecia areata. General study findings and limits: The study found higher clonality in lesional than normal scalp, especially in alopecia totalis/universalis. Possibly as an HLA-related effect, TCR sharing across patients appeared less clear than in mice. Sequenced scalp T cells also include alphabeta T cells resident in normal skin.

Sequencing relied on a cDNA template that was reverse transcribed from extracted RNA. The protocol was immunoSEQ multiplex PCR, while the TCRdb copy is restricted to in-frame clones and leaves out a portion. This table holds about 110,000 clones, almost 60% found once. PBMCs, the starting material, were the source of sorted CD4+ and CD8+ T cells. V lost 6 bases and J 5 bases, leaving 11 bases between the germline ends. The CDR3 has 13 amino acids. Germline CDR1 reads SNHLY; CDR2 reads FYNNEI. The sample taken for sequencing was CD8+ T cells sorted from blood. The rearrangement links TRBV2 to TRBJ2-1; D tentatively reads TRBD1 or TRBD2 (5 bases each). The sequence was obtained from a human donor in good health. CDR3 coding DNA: TGTGCCAGCAGCATGGGACGAGACAATGAGCAGTTCTTC. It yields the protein CASSMGRDNEQFF.